Listed below are T cell receptor beta chains from one sample, sequenced in a study of blood T cell repertoires in COVID-19. Profiling relied on immunoSEQ multiplex PCR, and the TCRdb table lists in-frame clones only, not all of them. The data show 14,000 or so clones, around 91% seen once. Sequenced material: peripheral blood. The source of these receptors is a man aged 45 to 65 with active COVID-19. Both conserved end residues are part of each CDR3. The order of the fields is V gene, J gene, clone size, D gene, CDR3 protein, CDR3 DNA. A D gene is named only where the DNA matches it firmly. Not all rows give a size; the values are once, few, many and, for expanded clones, a class.

>TRBV18|TRBJ1-5|-|-
CASSPNREGSNQPQHF
TGTGCCAGCTCACCCAATCGCGAGGGTAGCAATCAGCCCCAGCATTTT
>TRBV4-1|TRBJ2-5|-|TRBD2
CASSLGSGGQETQYF
TGCGCCAGCAGCCTCGGCTCGGGGGGCCAAGAGACCCAGTACTTC
>TRBV28|TRBJ2-1|-|TRBD2
CAIAAGEPYNEQFF
TGTGCCATCGCAGCGGGAGAACCCTACAATGAGCAGTTCTTC
>TRBV19|TRBJ1-2|-|TRBD1
CASSILQGSGYGYTF
TGTGCCAGTAGTATATTACAGGGGAGCGGCTATGGCTACACCTTC
>TRBV6-2/TRBV6-3|TRBJ2-1|-|TRBD2
CASSYSGLAGGGEQFF
TGTGCCAGCAGTTACTCGGGGCTAGCGGGAGGGGGCGAGCAGTTCTTC
>TRBV29-1|TRBJ1-1|-|-
CSVLGGNTEAFF
TGCAGCGTTCTCGGGGGGAACACTGAAGCTTTCTTT
>TRBV6-5|TRBJ2-1|once|TRBD1
CASSNLGQSSYNEQFF
TGTGCCAGCAGTAACTTGGGACAGAGCTCCTACAATGAGCAGTTCTTC
>TRBV5-1|TRBJ2-2|once|TRBD2
CASSLRLAGGSGELFF
TGCGCCAGCAGCTTGAGACTAGCGGGAGGGTCCGGGGAGCTGTTTTTT
>TRBV5-6|TRBJ1-1|-|-
CASNPSGGTEAFF
TGTGCCAGCAACCCCTCCGGGGGGACTGAAGCTTTCTTT
>TRBV5-5|TRBJ2-1|-|TRBD2
CASSPSTSGRPPYNEQFF
TGTGCCAGCAGCCCCTCGACTAGCGGGAGACCCCCCTACAATGAGCAGTTCTTC
>TRBV7-2|TRBJ2-7|-|-
CASSFLAVSYEQYF
TGTGCCAGCAGCTTTCTCGCGGTCTCCTACGAGCAGTACTTC
>TRBV29-1|TRBJ2-5|-|-
CSVQEPQETQYF
TGCAGCGTACAGGAACCTCAGGAGACCCAGTACTTC
>TRBV7-2|TRBJ2-1|once|TRBD2
CASSVATSSNHNEQFF
TGTGCCAGCAGCGTTGCGACTAGCAGTAACCACAATGAGCAGTTCTTC
>TRBV11-3|TRBJ1-2|-|-
CASSLVPGHKPQNYGYTF
TGTGCCAGCAGCTTAGTTCCGGGACACAAACCCCAAAACTATGGCTACACCTTC
>TRBV7-9|TRBJ2-7|few|-
CASSLAGSGGYEQYF
TGTGCCAGCAGCTTAGCTGGTAGCGGTGGGTACGAGCAGTACTTC
>TRBV7-2|TRBJ1-1|-|TRBD1
CASSPGGDRRYTEAFF
TGTGCCAGCAGCCCAGGGGGGGACAGGCGATACACTGAAGCTTTCTTT
>TRBV19|TRBJ2-4|-|TRBD1
CASRPRGPGFIQYF
TGTGCCAGTAGACCCAGGGGGCCGGGGTTCATTCAGTACTTC
>TRBV4-1|TRBJ1-4|-|-
CASSRDSATQKLFF
TGCGCCAGCAGCCGGGACTCCGCGACCCAAAAACTGTTTTTT
>TRBV30|TRBJ2-2|-|TRBD2
CAWRVREYGGELFF
TGTGCCTGGAGGGTGCGGGAGTACGGCGGGGAGCTGTTTTTT
>TRBV4-2|TRBJ2-1|-|-
CASSQDPRDKQFF
TGTGCCAGCAGCCAAGATCCCAGGGATAAGCAGTTCTTC
>TRBV7-9|TRBJ2-6|-|TRBD2
CASSPGLAGGSGANVLTF
TGTGCCAGCAGCCCGGGATTAGCGGGAGGGTCTGGGGCCAACGTCCTGACTTTC
>TRBV7-9|TRBJ1-1|-|-
CASLREGGWNTEAFF
TGTGCCAGCCTCCGAGAGGGGGGGTGGAACACTGAAGCTTTCTTT
>TRBV6-2/TRBV6-3|TRBJ1-2|medium-sized|-
CASSSPAAQGRGYTF
TGTGCCAGCAGTTCCCCGGCCGCACAGGGCCGCGGCTACACCTTC
>TRBV4-2|TRBJ2-7|-|-
CASSSGYEQYF
TGTGCCAGCAGCTCAGGTTACGAGCAGTACTTC
>TRBV2|TRBJ1-1|-|TRBD1
CASIKQGSNTEAFF
TGTGCCAGCATCAAACAGGGGAGTAACACTGAAGCTTTCTTT
>TRBV5-4|TRBJ1-1|-|TRBD1
CASSFGQGADTEAFF
TGTGCCAGCAGCTTCGGCCAGGGGGCCGACACTGAAGCTTTCTTT
>TRBV15|TRBJ2-2|-|TRBD1
CATSPGQAAGELFF
TGTGCCACCAGCCCAGGACAGGCAGCCGGGGAGCTGTTTTTT
>TRBV28|TRBJ2-1|-|-
CASINMGASSYNEQFF
TGTGCCAGCATCAACATGGGGGCCAGCTCCTACAATGAGCAGTTCTTC